These 8 T cell receptor beta chains originate from one sample sequenced in a study of blood T cell repertoires in COVID-19. The repertoire was sequenced with immunoSEQ multiplex PCR; TCRdb's copy has only in-frame clones and lacks some. The sample yields around 300,000 clones, 90% seen once. The material sequenced was PBMCs or T cells enriched from blood (not recorded which). These receptors came from a woman younger than 35 with acute COVID-19.

V usage is TRBV19 and J usage is TRBJ2-2, with 7 nucleotides matching TRBD2. J was trimmed by 0 bases and V by 5 bases; bases with no gene match: 6. CDR1 is LNHDA and CDR2 is SQIVND in the germline V gene (reference sequence). The CDR3 spans 16 residues. The CDR3 DNA reads as TGTGCCAGTAGTTCCCCGGGACTATCGAACACCGGGGAGCTGTTTTTT. The encoded protein is CASSSPGLSNTGELFF. The entire variable domain, with the rest obtained from reference TRBV19 and TRBJ2-2, is as follows: DGGITQSPKYLFRKEGQNVTLSCEQNLNHDAMYWYRQDPGQGLRLIYYSQIVNDFQKGDIAEGYSVSREKKESFPLTVTSAQKNPTAFYLCASSSPGLSNTGELFFGEGSRLTVL.

V gene TRBV6-1 combines with J gene TRBJ1-1; the D gene is possibly TRBD1 (5 bases). The germline V and J ends were trimmed by 2 bases and 5 bases, with 9 bases remaining between them. The CDR3 contains 13 residues. Germline assignment: CDR1 MNHNS and CDR2 SASEGT. In DNA form, the CDR3 reads TGTGCCAGCAGTGAATGGGAGGGGACTGAAGCTTTCTTT. Residues: CASSEWEGTEAFF.

Worth noting for this clone: Other DNA sequences of this sample code for an identical CDR3. The CDR3 is CASSLTSGASYNEQFF. DNA for the CDR3: TGTGCCAGCAGTTTAACCAGCGGGGCTTCCTACAATGAGCAGTTCTTC. The chain links TRBV28 to TRBJ2-1; 7 bases align to TRBD2. Germline trimming cut 2 bases from V and 1 base from J; bases unmatched to any gene: 5. The CDR3 totals 16 residues. Germline-derived CDR1 and CDR2 are MDHEN and SYDVKM.

This clone occurred once. The genes are TRBV19 and TRBJ2-4, with D possibly matching TRBD2 (5 bases). Trimming stripped 5 bases from V and 7 bases from J, with 18 bases between. The CDR3 has 15 amino acids. The germline CDR1 and CDR2 sequences are LNHDA and SQIVND (reference sequence). As DNA, the CDR3 is TGTGCCAGTAGTCCCCCTCCAAGAGGGCAGAACATTCAGTACTTC. Its protein product is CASSPPPRGQNIQYF.

A single count supports this clone. The V and J genes are TRBV24-1 and TRBJ2-7, with 8 bases fitting TRBD2. V was clipped by 3 bases and J by 0 bases; unmatched bases: 6. CDR3 size: 16 residues. Germline CDR1 and CDR2: KGHDR and SFDVKD. This CDR3 is CATSDTGRASSYEQYF. The CDR3 nucleotides read TGTGCCACCAGTGATACCGGGAGGGCAAGCTCCTACGAGCAGTACTTC.

This rearrangement joins TRBV7-8 to TRBJ2-2; 11 positions agree with TRBD1. V lost 2 bases to trimming and J lost 3 bases; unmatched junction nucleotides: 5. CDR3 length equals 17 residues. The germline V gene encodes CDR1 SGHVS and CDR2 FQNEAQ. The CDR3 sequence: CASSLKWGQGDTGELFF. DNA for the CDR3: TGTGCCAGCAGCTTAAAGTGGGGACAGGGGGACACCGGGGAGCTGTTTTTT.

V and J are TRBV3-1 (or the pseudogene TRBV3-2) and TRBJ2-2, with TRBD2 identical over 12 bases. The germline gives CDR1 LGHDT, CDR2 YNNKEL (reference sequence). The CDR3 runs to 15 residues. Trimming at V came to 3 bases and at J to 6 bases, leaving 2 bases not matched to a gene. CDR3 sequence reads: CASSHLAGGAGELFF. CDR3 nucleotides: TGTGCCAGCAGCCATCTAGCGGGAGGGGCCGGGGAGCTGTTTTTT.

This chain uses TRBV28 with TRBJ1-5; TRBD1 agrees at 7 bases. From germline, CDR1 is MDHEN and CDR2 SYDVKM. The J segment lost 5 bases and the V segment lost 6 bases, leaving 10 bases of the junction unmatched. The CDR3 is made up of 15 amino acids. Here the CDR3 reads CASRHLKGAYQPQHF. CDR3 bases: TGTGCCAGCAGACACCTGAAGGGGGCATATCAGCCCCAGCATTTT.